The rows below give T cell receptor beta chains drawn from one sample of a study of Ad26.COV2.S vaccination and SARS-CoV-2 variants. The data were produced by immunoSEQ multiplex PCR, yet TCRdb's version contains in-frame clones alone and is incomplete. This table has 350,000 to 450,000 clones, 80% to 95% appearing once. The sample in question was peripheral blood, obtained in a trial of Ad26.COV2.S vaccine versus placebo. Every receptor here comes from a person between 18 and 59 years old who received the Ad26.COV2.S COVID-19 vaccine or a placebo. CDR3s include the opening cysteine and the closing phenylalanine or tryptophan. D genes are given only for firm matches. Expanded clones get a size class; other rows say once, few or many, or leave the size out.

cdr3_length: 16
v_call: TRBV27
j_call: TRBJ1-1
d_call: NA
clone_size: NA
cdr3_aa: CASNFFRDGDNTEAFF
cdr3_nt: TGTGCCAGCAATTTTTTCCGGGACGGAGACAACACTGAAGCTTTCTTT

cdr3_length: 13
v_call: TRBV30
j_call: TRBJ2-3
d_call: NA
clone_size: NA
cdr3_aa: CAWVVGSTDTQYF
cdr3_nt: TGTGCCTGGGTTGTGGGAAGCACAGATACGCAGTATTTT

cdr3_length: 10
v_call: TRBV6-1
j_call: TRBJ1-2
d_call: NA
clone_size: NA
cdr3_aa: CASSEYGYTF
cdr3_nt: TGTGCCAGCAGTGAATATGGCTACACCTTC

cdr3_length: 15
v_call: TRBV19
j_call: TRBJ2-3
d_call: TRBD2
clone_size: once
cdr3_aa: CASSKPAGGPDTQYF
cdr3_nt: TGTGCCAGTAGTAAACCAGCGGGGGGCCCGGATACGCAGTATTTT

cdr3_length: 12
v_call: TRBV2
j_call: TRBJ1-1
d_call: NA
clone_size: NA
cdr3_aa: CASTALGGGAFF
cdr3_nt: TGTGCCAGCACAGCCCTCGGAGGTGGGGCTTTCTTT

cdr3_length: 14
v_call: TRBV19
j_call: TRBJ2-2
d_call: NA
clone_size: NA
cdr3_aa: CASSIAGWAGELFF
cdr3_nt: TGTGCCAGTAGTATTGCCGGGTGGGCCGGGGAGCTGTTTTTT

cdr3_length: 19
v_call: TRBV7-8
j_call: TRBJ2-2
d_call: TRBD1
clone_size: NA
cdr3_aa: CASSLARERDRSSTGELFF
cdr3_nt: TGTGCCAGCAGCTTAGCCCGAGAACGGGACAGGTCGAGCACCGGGGAGCTGTTTTTT

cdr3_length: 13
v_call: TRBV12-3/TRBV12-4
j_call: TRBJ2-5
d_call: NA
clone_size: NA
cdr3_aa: CASCYGGRQTQYF
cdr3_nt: TGTGCCAGCTGTTACGGGGGACGACAGACCCAGTACTTC

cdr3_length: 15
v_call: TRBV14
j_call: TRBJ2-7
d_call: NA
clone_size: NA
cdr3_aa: CASSQGDQGWYEQYF
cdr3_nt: TGTGCCAGCAGCCAAGGGGATCAGGGATGGTACGAGCAGTACTTC

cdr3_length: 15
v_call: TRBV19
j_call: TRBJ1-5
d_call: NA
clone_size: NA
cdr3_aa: CASSIDYRDNQPQHF
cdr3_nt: TGTGCCAGTAGTATAGATTACCGGGACAATCAGCCCCAGCATTTT

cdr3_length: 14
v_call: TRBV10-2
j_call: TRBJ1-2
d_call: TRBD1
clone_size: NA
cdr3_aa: CASIGTGGSYGYTF
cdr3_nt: TGCGCCAGCATCGGTACAGGGGGTAGCTATGGCTACACCTTC

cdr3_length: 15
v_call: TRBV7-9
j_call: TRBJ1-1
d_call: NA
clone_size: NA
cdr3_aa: CASSQNRDMNTEAFF
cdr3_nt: TGTGCCAGCAGTCAGAACAGGGACATGAACACTGAAGCTTTCTTT

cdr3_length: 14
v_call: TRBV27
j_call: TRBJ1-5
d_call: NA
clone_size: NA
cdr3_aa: CASRNSGRVQPQHF
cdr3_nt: TGTGCCAGCAGAAATTCCGGCCGGGTTCAGCCCCAGCATTTT

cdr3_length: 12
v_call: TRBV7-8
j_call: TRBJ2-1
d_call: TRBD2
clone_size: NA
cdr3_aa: CASRHGRGEQFF
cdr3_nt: TGTGCCAGCAGACACGGGAGGGGTGAGCAGTTCTTC

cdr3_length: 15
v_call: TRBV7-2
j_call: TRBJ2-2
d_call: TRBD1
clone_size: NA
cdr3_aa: CASSSGQGHTGELFF
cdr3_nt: TGTGCCAGCAGCTCGGGACAGGGCCACACCGGGGAGCTGTTTTTT

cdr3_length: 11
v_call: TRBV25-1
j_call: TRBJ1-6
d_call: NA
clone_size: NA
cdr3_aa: CASSAGASLHF
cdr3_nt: TGTGCCAGCAGTGCCGGAGCATCCCTCCACTTT

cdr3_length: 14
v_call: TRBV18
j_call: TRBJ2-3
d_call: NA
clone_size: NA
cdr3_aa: CASSPTSSTDTQYF
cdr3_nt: TGTGCCAGCTCACCCACTAGTAGCACAGATACGCAGTATTTT

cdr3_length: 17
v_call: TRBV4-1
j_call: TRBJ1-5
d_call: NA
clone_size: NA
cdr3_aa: CASSQVETRYSNQPQHF
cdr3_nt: TGCGCCAGCAGCCAAGTCGAAACACGATATAGCAATCAGCCCCAGCATTTT

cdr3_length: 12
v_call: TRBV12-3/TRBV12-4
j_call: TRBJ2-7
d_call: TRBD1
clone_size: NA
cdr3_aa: CASQRGLDEQYF
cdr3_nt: TGTGCCAGCCAGAGGGGGCTGGACGAGCAGTACTTC

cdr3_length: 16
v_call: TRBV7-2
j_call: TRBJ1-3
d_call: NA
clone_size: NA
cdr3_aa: CASSLGVGLSGNTIYF
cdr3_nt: TGTGCCAGCAGCTTAGGTGTGGGACTTAGTGGAAACACCATATATTTT

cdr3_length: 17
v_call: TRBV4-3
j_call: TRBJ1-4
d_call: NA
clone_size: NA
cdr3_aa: CASSQDNRLATNEKLFF
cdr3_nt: TGCGCCAGCAGCCAAGACAACAGACTTGCAACTAATGAAAAACTGTTTTTT

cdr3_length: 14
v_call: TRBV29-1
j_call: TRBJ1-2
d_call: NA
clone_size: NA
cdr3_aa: CSVPHLGGQSGYTF
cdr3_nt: TGCAGCGTCCCACACCTTGGGGGGCAGAGTGGCTACACCTTC

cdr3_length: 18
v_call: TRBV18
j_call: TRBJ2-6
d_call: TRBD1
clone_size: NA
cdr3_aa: CASSETGTGGSGANVLTF
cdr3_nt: TGTGCCAGCTCAGAAACCGGGACAGGGGGCTCGGGGGCCAACGTCCTGACTTTC

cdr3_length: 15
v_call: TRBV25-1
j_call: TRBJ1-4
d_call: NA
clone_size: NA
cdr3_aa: CASSEGGRGWEKLFF
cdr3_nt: TGTGCCAGCAGTGAAGGCGGCAGGGGTTGGGAAAAACTGTTTTTT

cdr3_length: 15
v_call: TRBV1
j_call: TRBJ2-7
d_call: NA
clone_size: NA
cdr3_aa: CTSSQARRVPYEQYF
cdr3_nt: TGCACCAGCAGCCAAGCTAGGAGGGTTCCCTACGAGCAGTACTTC

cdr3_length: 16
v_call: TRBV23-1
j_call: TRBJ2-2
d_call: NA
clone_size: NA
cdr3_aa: CANFGLCALGSGELFF
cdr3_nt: TGCGCCAACTTCGGTCTCTGCGCGCTTGGTTCCGGGGAGCTGTTTTTT

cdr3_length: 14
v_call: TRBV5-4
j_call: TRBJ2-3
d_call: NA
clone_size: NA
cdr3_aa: CASSFGGSTDTQYF
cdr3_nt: TGTGCCAGCAGCTTTGGCGGATCCACAGATACGCAGTATTTT

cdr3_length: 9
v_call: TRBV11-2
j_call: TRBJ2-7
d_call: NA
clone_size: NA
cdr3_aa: CASGTEQYF
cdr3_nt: TGTGCCAGCGGGACAGAGCAGTACTTC

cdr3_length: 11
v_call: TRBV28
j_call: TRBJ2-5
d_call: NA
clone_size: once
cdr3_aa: CASSGTETQYF
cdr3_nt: TGTGCCAGCAGCGGGACTGAGACCCAGTACTTC

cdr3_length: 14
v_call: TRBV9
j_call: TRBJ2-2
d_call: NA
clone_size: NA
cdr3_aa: CASSERQDRGELFF
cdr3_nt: TGTGCCAGCAGCGAACGACAGGACCGCGGGGAGCTGTTTTTT

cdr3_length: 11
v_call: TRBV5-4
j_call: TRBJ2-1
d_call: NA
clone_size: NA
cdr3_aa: CASSDRNEQFF
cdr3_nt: TGTGCCAGCAGCGATAGGAATGAGCAGTTCTTC

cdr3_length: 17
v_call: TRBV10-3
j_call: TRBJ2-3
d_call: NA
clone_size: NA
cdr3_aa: CAISESYRKFTGDTQYF
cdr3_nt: TGTGCCATCAGTGAGTCTTACAGGAAATTCACTGGGGATACGCAGTATTTT

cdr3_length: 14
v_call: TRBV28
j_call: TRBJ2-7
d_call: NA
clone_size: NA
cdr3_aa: CASSFTAPSYEQYF
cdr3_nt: TGTGCCAGCAGTTTCACAGCCCCCTCCTACGAGCAGTACTTC

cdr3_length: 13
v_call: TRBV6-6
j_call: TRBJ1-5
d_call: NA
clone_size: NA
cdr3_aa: CASSYSKDQPQHF
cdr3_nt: TGTGCCAGCAGTTACTCCAAGGATCAGCCCCAGCATTTT

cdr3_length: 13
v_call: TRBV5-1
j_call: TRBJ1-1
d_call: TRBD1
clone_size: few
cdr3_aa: CASSRLWTGYAFF
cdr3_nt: TGCGCCAGCAGCCGCCTATGGACAGGCTATGCTTTCTTT

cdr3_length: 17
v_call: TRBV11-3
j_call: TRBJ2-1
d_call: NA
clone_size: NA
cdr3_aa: CASSLAHIGARYNEQFF
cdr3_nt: TGTGCCAGCAGCTTAGCCCATATCGGGGCGCGTTACAATGAGCAGTTCTTC

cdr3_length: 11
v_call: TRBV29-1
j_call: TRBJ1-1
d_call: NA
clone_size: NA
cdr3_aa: CSVGRNTEAFF
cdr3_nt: TGCAGCGTTGGACGGAACACTGAAGCTTTCTTT

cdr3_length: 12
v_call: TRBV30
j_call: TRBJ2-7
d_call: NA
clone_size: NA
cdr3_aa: CAWSVLGYEQYF
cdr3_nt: TGTGCCTGGAGTGTACTAGGCTACGAGCAGTACTTC

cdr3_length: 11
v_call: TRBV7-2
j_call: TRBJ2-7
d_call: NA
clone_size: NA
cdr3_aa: CASSSHYEQYF
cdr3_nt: TGTGCCAGCAGCTCTCACTACGAGCAGTACTTC

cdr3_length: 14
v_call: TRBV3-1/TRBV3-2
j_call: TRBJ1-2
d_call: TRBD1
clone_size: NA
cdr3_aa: CASSQTDRDPGYTF
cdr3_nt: TGTGCCAGCAGCCAAACGGACAGGGATCCTGGCTACACCTTC

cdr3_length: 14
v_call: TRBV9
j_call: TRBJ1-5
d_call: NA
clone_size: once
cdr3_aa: CASSDGDSNQPQHF
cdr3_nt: TGTGCCAGCAGCGATGGGGACTCTAATCAGCCCCAGCATTTT

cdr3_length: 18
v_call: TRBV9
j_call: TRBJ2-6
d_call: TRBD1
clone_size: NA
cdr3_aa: CASSRPADRAGGANVLTF
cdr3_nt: TGTGCCAGCAGCAGACCCGCGGACAGGGCAGGAGGGGCCAACGTCCTGACTTTC

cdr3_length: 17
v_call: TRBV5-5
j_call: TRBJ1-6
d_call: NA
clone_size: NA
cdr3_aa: CASSPGTVSSYNSPLHF
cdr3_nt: TGTGCCAGCAGCCCAGGGACGGTGAGCTCCTATAATTCACCCCTCCACTTT

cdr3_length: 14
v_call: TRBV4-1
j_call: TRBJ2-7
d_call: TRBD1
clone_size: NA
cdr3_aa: CASSQRTGAYEQYF
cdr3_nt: TGCGCCAGCAGCCAACGGACAGGAGCCTACGAGCAGTACTTC

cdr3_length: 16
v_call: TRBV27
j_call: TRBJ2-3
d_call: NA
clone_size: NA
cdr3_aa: CASSSAGAGVTDTQYF
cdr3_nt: TGTGCCAGCTCCTCCGCCGGGGCGGGCGTCACAGATACGCAGTATTTT

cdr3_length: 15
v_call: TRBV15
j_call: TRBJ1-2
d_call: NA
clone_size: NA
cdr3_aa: CATSRDLVLGVGYTF
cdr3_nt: TGTGCCACCAGCAGAGATCTGGTGTTAGGGGTCGGCTACACCTTC

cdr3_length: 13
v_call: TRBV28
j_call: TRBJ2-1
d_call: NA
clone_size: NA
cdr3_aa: CASRPPGGNEQFF
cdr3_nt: TGTGCCAGCAGACCGCCGGGTGGTAATGAGCAGTTCTTC

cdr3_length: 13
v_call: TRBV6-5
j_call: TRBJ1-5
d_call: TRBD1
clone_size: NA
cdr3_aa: CASRGQGPEAQHF
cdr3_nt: TGTGCCAGCAGGGGACAGGGGCCCGAGGCCCAGCATTTT

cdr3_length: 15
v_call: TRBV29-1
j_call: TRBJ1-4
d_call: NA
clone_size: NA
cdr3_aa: CSVEGTAGINEKLFF
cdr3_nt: TGCAGCGTAGAAGGGACGGCAGGGATAAATGAAAAACTGTTTTTT

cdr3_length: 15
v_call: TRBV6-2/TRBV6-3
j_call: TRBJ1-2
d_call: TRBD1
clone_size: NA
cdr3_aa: CASSIRQGAYYGYTF
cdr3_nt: TGTGCCAGCAGTATCCGACAGGGGGCTTACTATGGCTACACCTTC

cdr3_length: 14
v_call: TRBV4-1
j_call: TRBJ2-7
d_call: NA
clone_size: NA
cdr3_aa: CASSPLPSSYEQYF
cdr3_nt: TGCGCCAGCAGCCCCTTGCCGAGCTCCTACGAGCAGTACTTC

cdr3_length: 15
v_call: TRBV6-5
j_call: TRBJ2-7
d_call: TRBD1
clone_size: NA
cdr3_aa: CASRSSGTGFYEQYF
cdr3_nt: TGTGCCAGCAGAAGTTCCGGGACAGGGTTCTACGAGCAGTACTTC

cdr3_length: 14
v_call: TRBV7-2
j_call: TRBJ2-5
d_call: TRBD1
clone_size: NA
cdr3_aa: CASSPRGLSETQYF
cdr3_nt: TGTGCCAGCAGCCCTAGGGGGCTGTCGGAGACCCAGTACTTC